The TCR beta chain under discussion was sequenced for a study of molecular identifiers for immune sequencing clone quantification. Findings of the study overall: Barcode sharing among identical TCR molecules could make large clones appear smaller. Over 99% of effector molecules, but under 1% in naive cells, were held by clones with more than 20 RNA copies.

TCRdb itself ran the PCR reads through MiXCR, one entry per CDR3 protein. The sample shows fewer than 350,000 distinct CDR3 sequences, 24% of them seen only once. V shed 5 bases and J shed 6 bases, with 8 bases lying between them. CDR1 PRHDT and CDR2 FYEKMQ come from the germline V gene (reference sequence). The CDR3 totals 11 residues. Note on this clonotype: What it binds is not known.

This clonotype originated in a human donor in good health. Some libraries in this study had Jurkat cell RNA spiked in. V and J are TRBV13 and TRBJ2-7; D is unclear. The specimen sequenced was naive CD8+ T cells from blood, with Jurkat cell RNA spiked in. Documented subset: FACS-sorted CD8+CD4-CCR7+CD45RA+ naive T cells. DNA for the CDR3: TGTGCCAGCAGCGCCTCCACCGAGCAGTACTTC. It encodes CASSASTEQYF.